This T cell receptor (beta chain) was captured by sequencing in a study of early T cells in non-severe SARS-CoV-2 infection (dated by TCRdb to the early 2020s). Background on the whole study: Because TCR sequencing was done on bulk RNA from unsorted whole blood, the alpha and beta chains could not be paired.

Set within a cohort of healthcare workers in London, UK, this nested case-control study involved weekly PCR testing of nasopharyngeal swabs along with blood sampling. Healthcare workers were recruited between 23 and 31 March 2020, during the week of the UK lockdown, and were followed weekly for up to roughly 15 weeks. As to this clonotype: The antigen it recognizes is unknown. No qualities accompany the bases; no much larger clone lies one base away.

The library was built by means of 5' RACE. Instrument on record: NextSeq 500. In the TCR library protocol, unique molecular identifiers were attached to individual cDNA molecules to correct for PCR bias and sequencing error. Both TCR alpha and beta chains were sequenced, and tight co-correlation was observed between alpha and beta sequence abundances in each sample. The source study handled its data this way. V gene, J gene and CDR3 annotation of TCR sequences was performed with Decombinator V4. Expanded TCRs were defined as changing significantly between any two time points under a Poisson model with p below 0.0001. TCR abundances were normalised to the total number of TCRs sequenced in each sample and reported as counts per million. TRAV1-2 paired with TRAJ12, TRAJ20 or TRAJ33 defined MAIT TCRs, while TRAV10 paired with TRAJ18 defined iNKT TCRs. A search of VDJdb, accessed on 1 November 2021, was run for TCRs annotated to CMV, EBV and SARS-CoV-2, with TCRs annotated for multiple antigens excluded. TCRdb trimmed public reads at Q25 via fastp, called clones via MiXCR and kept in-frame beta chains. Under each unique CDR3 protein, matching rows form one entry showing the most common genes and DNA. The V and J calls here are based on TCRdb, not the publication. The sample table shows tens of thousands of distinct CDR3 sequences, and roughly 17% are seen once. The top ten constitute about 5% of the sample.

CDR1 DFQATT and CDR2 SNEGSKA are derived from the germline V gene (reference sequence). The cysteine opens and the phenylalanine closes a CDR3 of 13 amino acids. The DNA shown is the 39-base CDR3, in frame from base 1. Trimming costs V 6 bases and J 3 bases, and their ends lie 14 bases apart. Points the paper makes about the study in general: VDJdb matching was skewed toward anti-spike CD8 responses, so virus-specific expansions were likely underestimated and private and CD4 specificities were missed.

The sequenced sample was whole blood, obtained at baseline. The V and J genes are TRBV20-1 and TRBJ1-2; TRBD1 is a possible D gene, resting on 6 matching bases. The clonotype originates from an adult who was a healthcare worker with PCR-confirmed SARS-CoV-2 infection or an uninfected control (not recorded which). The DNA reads TGCAGTGCAGGGGGTCTATCTTACTATGGCTACACCTTC. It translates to CSAGGLSYYGYTF.